This T cell receptor (beta chain) originates from a study of blood T cell repertoires in COVID-19. For the study at large: Whether acute or convalescent, the COVID-19 samples came from the United States, Italy and Spain.

Original data processing: It was from reference gene primer amplification that nucleated cell counts were estimated. Some clones are missing from TCRdb's copy, which holds only in-frame ones; the method was immunoSEQ multiplex PCR. D and trimming were read from the DNA, whereas the V and J calls and clone size are those reported in that table. The sample contains about 250,000 clones, 75% to 85% of which appear only once. Clinical histories supplied by participants themselves formed the basis of cohort assignment. The sequence came from a woman between 50 and 59 years old with acute COVID-19. The sample taken for sequencing was PBMCs or T cells enriched from blood (not recorded which).

The CDR3 DNA reads TGTGCCAGCAGCCAAGATCGCGCCAGCGGGGGCCGCAATGAGCAGTTCTTC. It encodes CASSQDRASGGRNEQFF. The chain employs TRBV3-1 (or the pseudogene TRBV3-2) and TRBJ2-1, with 8 bases lining up with TRBD2. CDR3 size: 17 residues. V shed 0 bases and J 6 bases; nucleotides not matched to a gene: 10. Germline lookup yields CDR1 LGHDT and CDR2 YNNKEL (reference sequence).